The next 4 T cell receptor beta chains were all read from a single sample in a study of blood T cells in healthy people across ages. Combining a sample-barcoded 5' primer with a J-beta primer mix, a second PCR ran for 7 to 11 cycles. In TCRdb, the 5' RACE reads were re-called with MiXCR into one record per CDR3 protein. The sample holds roughly 1.5 million distinct CDR3 sequences, under 55% seen once. Sequences were obtained from blood. The receptors come from a woman between 18 and 30 years old in good health.

This clonotype was recorded only once. The junction shows a germline mismatch at one end, possibly a read error. V and J are TRBV19 and TRBJ2-3, with D perhaps matching TRBD2 (6 bases). CDR3 length: 16 residues. Per germline, CDR1 LNHDA and CDR2 SQIVND (reference sequence). Written as DNA, the CDR3 is TGTGCCAGTAGTATCGGTGGGCTAGCGAGCACAGAGACGCAGTATTTT. It yields the protein CASSIGGLASTETQYF.

The V and J genes are TRBV29-1 and TRBJ2-7; D ambiguous. CDR3 length: 15 residues. Germline-derived CDR1 and CDR2 are SQVTM and ANQGSEA. Trimming took 6 bases from V and 7 from J, leaving 25 bases between them. DNA for the CDR3: TGCAGCGTCAAAAAGGACGGGTCCAGGAGAGGAGAGCAGTACTTC. Translation: CSVKKDGSRRGEQYF.

This clonotype was seen a few times. The chain couples TRBV11-2 to TRBJ2-1; D assignment may be TRBD1 or TRBD2 (6 bases each). The CDR3 covers 19 residues. With 2 bases removed from V and 0 bases from J, the gap between germline ends came to 20 bases. Per the germline V gene, CDR1 is SGHAT and CDR2 is FQNNGV. CDR3 bases: TGTGCCAGCAGCTTACGTATTAGGGGGGCAATGAGCTCCTACAATGAGCAGTTCTTC. This encodes CASSLRIRGAMSSYNEQFF.

The rearrangement links TRBV4-3 to TRBJ1-4; D remains unclear. Germline assignment: CDR1 LGHNA and CDR2 YSLEER. The CDR3 is made up of 14 amino acids. Trimming cost V 0 bases and J 6 bases, with 8 bases left between them. The CDR3 region is CASSQDWTDEKLFF. The DNA of the CDR3 is TGCGCCAGCAGCCAAGATTGGACGGATGAAAAACTGTTTTTT.